This T cell receptor beta chain was observed in a study of graft-versus-host responses after intestinal transplantation. Findings and limits, study-wide: Marrow from the recipient contained GvH clones, some of which had appeared first in ileum or blood.

Germline V gene lookup returns CDR1 SGHNT and CDR2 YYREEE (reference sequence). The CDR3 covers 15 residues. Trimming removed 7 bases from V and 4 bases from J, with 19 bases in between. Method: immunoSEQ multiplex PCR; TCRdb's copy keeps in-frame clones and lacks some. The sample lists just over 70,000 clones, around 82% occurring once. Comment on this clone: The antigen is not known.

This chain uses TRBV5-4 with TRBJ2-3; tentative D call: TRBD2 (7 bases). The specimen comprised unstimulated CD4+ T cells sorted from spleen or lymph node cells, sampled before transplant. This clonotype was sampled from a human donor who was the organ donor for an intestinal transplant. The CDR3 DNA follows: TGTGCCAGCGCCCGGGCGGGGGCGGGGGCAGATACGCAGTATTTT. Protein sequence: CASARAGAGADTQYF.